This T cell receptor (beta chain) comes out of a study of response to subunit inactivated influenza vaccine. CDR3 length: 14 residues. Germline CDR1 is SQVTM and CDR2 is ANQGSEA. V lost 3 bases, J lost 5 bases, and 16 bases lay in between. One entry per CDR3 protein, called by TCRdb with MiXCR from the RT-PCR reads. The sample holds just over 300,000 distinct CDR3 sequences; around 20% are singletons and the top ten take 10%. Study findings and constraints: Only a handful of new T cells, the authors suggested, are recruited with each seasonal influenza vaccination.

Only a few counts were recorded for this clonotype. The antigen remains undetermined. The J gene is TRBJ1-1, the V gene TRBV29-1; D possibly corresponds to TRBD1 (5 bases). This TCR was sampled from a man aged 45 to 75 who received an inactivated influenza vaccine. The sample here was PBMCs from blood, taken about 20 months after vaccination. The CDR3 protein is CSVDARQGKTEAFF. DNA for the CDR3: TGCAGCGTTGACGCCAGGCAGGGTAAGACTGAAGCTTTCTTT. Based on the CDR3 plus reference TRBV29-1 and TRBJ1-1, the full variable domain is SAVISQKPSRDICQRGTSLTIQCQVDSQVTMMFWYRQQPGQSLTLIATANQGSEATYESGFVIDKFPISRPNLTFSTLTVSNMSPEDSSIYLCSVDARQGKTEAFFGQGTRLTVV.